This TCR beta chain came from a study of CD8 T cells in Susac syndrome. Germline V lookup: CDR1 LGHDT, CDR2 YNNKEL (reference sequence). The CDR3 is made up of 15 amino acids. Trimming stripped 0 bases from V and 6 bases from J, with 12 bases between. Random hexamers primed reverse transcription of about 0.5 to 1 ug RNA. immunoSEQ multiplex PCR amplified TCR beta CDR3 across 54 Vbeta, 13 Jbeta. MiXCR, applied by TCRdb to the immunoSEQ multiplex PCR reads, yields one record per CDR3 protein. The sample consists of about 180,000 distinct CDR3 sequences, 90% to 95% of them appearing once. The gene calls are TRBV3-1 and TRBJ1-5, with D perhaps matching TRBD1 (5 bases). The clonotype comes from a human donor with Susac syndrome. Sequencing was carried out using CD4+ T cells from PBMCs. CDR3 region: CASSQDARGGQPQHF. The DNA for the CDR3 is TGTGCCAGCAGCCAAGATGCGAGGGGAGGTCAGCCCCAGCATTTT.